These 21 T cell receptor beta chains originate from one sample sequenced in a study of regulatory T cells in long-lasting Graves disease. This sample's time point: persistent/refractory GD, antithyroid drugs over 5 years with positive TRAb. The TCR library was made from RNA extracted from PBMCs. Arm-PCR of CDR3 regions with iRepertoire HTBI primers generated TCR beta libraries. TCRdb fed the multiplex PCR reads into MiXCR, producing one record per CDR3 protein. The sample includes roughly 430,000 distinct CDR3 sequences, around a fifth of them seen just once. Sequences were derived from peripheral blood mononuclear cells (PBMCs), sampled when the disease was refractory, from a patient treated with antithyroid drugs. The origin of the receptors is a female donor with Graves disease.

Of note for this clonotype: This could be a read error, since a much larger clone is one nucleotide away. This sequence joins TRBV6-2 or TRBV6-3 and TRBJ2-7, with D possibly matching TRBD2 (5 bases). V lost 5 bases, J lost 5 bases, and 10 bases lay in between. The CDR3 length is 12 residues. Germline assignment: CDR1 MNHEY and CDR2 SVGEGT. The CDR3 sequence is CASSEAADEQYF. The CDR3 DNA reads TGTGCCAGCAGTGAAGCGGCGGACGAGCAGTACTTC.

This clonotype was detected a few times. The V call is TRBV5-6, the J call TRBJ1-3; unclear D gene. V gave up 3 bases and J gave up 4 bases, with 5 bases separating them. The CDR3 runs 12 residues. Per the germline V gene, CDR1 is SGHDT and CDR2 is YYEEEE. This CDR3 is CASSYRGNTIYF. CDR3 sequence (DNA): TGTGCCAGCAGCTACAGAGGAAACACCATATATTTT.

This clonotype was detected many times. Written as DNA, the CDR3 is TGTGCCAGCGGAGTAGAAGAGACCCAGTACTTC. It translates to CASGVEETQYF. The J gene is TRBJ2-5, the V gene TRBV28, with no clear D. With 8 bases removed from V and 3 bases from J, the gap between germline ends came to 7 bases. The germline V gene has CDR1 MDHEN and CDR2 SYDVKM. CDR3 size: 11 residues.

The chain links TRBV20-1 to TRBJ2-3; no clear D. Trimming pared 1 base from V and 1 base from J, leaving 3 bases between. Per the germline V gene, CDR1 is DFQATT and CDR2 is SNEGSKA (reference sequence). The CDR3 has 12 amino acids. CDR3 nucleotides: TGCAGTGCTAGAGGGGGCACAGATACGCAGTATTTT. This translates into CSARGGTDTQYF.

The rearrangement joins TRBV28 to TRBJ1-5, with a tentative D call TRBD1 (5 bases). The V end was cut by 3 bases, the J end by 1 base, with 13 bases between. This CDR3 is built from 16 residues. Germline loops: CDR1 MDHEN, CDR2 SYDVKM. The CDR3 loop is CASSFYWGSSNQPQHF. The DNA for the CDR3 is TGTGCCAGCAGTTTTTATTGGGGGTCCAGCAATCAGCCCCAGCATTTT.

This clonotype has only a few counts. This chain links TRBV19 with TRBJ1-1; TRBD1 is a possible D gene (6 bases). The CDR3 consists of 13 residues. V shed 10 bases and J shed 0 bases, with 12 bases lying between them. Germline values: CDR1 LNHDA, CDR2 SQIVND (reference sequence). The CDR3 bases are TGTGCCACTGGACAGCCAATGAACACTGAAGCTTTCTTT. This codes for CATGQPMNTEAFF. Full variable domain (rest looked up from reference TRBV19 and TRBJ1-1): DGGITQSPKYLFRKEGQNVTLSCEQNLNHDAMYWYRQDPGQGLRLIYYSQIVNDFQKGDIAEGYSVSREKKESFPLTVTSAQKNPTAFYLCATGQPMNTEAFFGQGTRLTVV.

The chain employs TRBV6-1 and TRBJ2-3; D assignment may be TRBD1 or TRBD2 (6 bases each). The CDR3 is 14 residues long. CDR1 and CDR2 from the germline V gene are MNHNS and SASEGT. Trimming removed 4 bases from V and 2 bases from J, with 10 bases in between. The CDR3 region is CASSVGGFTDTQYF. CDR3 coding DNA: TGTGCCAGCAGTGTCGGGGGCTTCACAGATACGCAGTATTTT.

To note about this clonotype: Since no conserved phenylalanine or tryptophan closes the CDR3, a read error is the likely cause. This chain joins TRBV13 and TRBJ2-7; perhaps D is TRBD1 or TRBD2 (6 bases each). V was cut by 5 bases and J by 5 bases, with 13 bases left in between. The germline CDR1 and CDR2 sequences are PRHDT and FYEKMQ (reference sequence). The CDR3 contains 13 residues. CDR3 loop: CASSPPGGNEQYL. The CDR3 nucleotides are TGTGCCAGCAGCCCACCCGGGGGCAACGAGCAGTACCTC.

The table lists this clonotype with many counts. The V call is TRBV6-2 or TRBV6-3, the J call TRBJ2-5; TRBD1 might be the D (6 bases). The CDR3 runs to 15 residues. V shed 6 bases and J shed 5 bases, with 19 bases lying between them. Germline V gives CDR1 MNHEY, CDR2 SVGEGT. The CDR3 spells CASRELRDKRETQYF. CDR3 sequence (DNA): TGTGCCAGCAGGGAACTCCGGGACAAGAGGGAGACCCAGTACTTC.

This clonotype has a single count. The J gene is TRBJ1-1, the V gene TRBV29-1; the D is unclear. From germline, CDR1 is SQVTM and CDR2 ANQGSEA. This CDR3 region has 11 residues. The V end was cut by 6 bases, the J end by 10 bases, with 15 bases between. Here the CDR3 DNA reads TGCAGCGTGCCGAAAGGTGTAGGAGCTTTCTTT. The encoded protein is CSVPKGVGAFF.

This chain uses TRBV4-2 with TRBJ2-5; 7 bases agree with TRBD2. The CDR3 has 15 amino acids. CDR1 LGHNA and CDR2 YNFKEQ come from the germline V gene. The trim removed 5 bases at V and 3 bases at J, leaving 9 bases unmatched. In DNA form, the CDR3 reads TGTGCCAGCAGCTCCACGGCTAGCGGAAAAGAGACCCAGTACTTC. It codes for CASSSTASGKETQYF.

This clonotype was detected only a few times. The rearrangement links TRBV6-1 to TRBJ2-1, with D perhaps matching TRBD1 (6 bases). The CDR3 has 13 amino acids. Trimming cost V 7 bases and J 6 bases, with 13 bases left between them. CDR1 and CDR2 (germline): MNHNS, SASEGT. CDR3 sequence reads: CASIWAGVNEQFF. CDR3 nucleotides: TGTGCCAGCATATGGGCAGGGGTCAATGAGCAGTTCTTC.

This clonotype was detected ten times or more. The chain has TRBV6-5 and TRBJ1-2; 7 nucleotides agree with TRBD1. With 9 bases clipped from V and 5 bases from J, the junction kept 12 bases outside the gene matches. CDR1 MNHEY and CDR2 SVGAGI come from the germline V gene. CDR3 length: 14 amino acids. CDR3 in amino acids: CASTYRGIQYGYTF. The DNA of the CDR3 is TGTGCCAGTACTTACAGGGGAATACAGTATGGCTACACCTTC.

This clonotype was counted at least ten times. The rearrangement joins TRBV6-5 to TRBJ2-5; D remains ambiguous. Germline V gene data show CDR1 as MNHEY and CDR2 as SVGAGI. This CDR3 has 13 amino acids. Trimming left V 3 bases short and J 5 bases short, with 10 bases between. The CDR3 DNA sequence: TGTGCCAGCAGTTATGGTTCCCTGGAGACCCAGTACTTC. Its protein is CASSYGSLETQYF.

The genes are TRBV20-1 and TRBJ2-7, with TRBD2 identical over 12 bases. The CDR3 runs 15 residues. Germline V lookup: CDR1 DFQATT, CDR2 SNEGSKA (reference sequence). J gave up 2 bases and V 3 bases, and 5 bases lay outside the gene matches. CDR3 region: CSASYWTSGAYEQYF. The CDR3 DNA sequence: TGCAGTGCTAGTTACTGGACTAGCGGGGCCTACGAGCAGTACTTC.

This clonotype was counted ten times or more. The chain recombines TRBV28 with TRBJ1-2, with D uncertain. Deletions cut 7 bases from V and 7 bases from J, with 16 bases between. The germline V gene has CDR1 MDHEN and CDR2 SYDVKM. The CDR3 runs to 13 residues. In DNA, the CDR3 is TGTGCCAGCAACCCCGGCGGGCCCGCTGGCTACACCTTC. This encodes CASNPGGPAGYTF.

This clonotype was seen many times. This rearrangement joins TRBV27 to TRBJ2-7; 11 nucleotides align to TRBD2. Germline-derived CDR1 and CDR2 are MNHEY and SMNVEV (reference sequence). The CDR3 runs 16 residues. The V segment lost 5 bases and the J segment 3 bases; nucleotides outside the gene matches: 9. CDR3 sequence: CASSPQGTSGRYEQYF. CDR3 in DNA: TGTGCCAGCAGTCCGCAGGGGACTAGCGGACGCTACGAGCAGTACTTC.

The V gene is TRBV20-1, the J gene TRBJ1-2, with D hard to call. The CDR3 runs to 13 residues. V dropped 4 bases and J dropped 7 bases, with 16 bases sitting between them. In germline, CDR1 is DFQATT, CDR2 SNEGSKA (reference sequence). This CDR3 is CSAKSPQSGGYTF. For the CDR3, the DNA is TGCAGTGCTAAGAGCCCCCAATCGGGTGGCTACACCTTC.

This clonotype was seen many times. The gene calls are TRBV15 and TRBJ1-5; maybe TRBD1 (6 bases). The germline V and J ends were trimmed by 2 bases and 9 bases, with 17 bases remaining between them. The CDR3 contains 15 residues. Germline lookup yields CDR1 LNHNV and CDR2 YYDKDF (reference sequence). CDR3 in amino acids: CATSRSDRILGPQHF. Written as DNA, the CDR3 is TGTGCCACCAGCAGATCTGACAGGATCCTGGGGCCCCAGCATTTT.

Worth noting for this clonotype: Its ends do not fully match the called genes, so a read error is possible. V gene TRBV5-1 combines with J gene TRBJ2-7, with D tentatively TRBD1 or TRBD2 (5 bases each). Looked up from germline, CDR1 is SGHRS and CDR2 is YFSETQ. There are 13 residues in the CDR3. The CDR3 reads CASSLAEGYGQYF. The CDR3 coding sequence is TGCGCCAGCAGCTTGGCCGAGGGGTACGGGCAGTACTTC. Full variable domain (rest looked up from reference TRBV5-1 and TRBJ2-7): KAGVTQTPRYLIKTRGQQVTLSCSPISGHRSVSWYQQTPGQGLQFLFEYFSETQRNKGNFPGRFSGRQFSNSRSEMNVSTLELGDSALYLCASSLAEGYGQYFGPGTRLTVT.

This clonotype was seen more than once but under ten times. As DNA, the CDR3 is TGTGCCAGCAGCCCCCGAAGCAGTTCCTCCTACGAGCAGTACTTC. This encodes CASSPRSSSSYEQYF. The genes are TRBV11-2 and TRBJ2-7; D gene uncertain. There are 15 residues in the CDR3. Germline assignment: CDR1 SGHAT and CDR2 FQNNGV. V was shortened by 5 bases and J by 0 bases, with 14 bases between the two germline ends.